This TCR beta chain was sequenced in a study of cytomegalovirus exposure and HLA in healthy donors. Broader study findings: A later analysis reported that several of the most significant clusters appeared to be linked to common viral pathogens, among them Epstein-Barr virus.

The CDR3 totals 13 residues. Germline values: CDR1 SNHLY, CDR2 FYNNEI. Trimming removed 4 bases at V and 11 bases at J, with 17 bases between. Remarks on this clone: The target antigen is unknown.

PCR primers comprised 60 Vbeta and 13 Jbeta primers. Assay used: immunoSEQ multiplex PCR; TCRdb lists only in-frame clones, some missing. The sample records 110,000 to 150,000 clones, 75% being singletons. Sequencing input: PBMCs. This TCR was sampled from a man aged 25-40 years in good health and CMV-seronegative. The genes are TRBV2 and TRBJ2-5; TRBD2 is a possible D gene (5 bases). The CDR3 DNA sequence: TGTGCCAGCAGTGCTGTCCAGATGGGAGAGCAGTACTTC. Protein product: CASSAVQMGEQYF.